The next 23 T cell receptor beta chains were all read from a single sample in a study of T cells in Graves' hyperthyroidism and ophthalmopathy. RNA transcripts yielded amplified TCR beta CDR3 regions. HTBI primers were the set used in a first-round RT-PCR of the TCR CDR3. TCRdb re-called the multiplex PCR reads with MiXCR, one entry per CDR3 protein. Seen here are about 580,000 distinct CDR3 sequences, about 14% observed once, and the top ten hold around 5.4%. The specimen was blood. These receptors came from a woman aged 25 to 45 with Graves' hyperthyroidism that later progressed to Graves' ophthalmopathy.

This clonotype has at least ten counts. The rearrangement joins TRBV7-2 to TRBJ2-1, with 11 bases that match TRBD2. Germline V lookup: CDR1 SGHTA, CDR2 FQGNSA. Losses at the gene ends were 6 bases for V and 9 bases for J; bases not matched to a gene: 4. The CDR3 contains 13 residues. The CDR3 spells CASRAGLAGEQFF. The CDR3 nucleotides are TGTGCCAGCAGGGCAGGACTAGCGGGTGAGCAGTTCTTC.

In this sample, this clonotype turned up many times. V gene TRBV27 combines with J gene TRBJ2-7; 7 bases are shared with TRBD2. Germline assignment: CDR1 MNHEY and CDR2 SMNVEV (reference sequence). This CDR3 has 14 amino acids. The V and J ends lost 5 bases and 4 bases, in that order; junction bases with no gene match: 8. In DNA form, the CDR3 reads TGTGCCAGCAGTCCAAGCGGGATGGGGTACGAGCAGTACTTC. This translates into CASSPSGMGYEQYF.

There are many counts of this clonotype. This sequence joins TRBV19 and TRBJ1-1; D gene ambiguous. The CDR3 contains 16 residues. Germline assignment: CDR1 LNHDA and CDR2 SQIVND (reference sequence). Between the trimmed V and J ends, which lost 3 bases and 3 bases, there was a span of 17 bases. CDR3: CASSILFRGSYTEAFF. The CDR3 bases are TGTGCCAGTAGTATTCTTTTTCGAGGGTCTTACACTGAAGCTTTCTTT.

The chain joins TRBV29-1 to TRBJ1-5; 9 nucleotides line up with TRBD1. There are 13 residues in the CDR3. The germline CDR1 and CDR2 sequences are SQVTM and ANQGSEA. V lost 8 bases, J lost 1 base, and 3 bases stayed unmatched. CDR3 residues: CSIGQGSNQPQHF. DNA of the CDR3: TGCAGCATAGGACAGGGGAGCAATCAGCCCCAGCATTTT. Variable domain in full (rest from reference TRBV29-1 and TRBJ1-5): SAVISQKPSRDICQRGTSLTIQCQVDSQVTMMFWYRQQPGQSLTLIATANQGSEATYESGFVIDKFPISRPNLTFSTLTVSNMSPEDSSIYLCSIGQGSNQPQHFGDGTRLSIL.

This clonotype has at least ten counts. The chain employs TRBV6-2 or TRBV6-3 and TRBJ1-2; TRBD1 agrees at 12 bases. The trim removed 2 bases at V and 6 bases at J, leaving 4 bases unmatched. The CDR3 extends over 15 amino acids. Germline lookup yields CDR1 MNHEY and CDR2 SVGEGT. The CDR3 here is CASSYPGQGANGYTF. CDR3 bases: TGTGCCAGCAGTTACCCGGGACAGGGGGCGAATGGCTACACCTTC.

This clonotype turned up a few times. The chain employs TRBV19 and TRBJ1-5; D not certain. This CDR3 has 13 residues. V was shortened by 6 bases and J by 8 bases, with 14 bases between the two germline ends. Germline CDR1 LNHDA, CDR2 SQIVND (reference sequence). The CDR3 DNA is TGTGCCAGTAGCCTCGAAAGCGGGGAGCCCCAGCATTTT. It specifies CASSLESGEPQHF.

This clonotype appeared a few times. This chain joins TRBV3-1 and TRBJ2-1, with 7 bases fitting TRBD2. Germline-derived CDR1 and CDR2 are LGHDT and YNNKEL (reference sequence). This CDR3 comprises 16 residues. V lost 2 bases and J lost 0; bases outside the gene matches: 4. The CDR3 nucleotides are TGTGCCAGCAGCCAATCCGGCGGGAGCTCCTACAATGAGCAGTTCTTC. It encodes CASSQSGGSSYNEQFF.

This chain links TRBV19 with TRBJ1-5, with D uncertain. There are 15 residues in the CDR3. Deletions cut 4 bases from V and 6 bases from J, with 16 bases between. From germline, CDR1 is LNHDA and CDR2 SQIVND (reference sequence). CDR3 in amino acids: CASSTTAVGRQPQHF. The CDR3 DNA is TGTGCCAGTAGTACCACAGCCGTAGGGCGTCAGCCCCAGCATTTT.

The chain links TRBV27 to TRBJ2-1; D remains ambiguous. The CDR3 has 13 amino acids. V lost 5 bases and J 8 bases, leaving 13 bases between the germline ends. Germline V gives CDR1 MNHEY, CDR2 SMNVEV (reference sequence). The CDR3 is CASSPKVFDEQFF. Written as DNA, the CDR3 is TGTGCCAGCAGTCCCAAAGTTTTCGATGAGCAGTTCTTC.

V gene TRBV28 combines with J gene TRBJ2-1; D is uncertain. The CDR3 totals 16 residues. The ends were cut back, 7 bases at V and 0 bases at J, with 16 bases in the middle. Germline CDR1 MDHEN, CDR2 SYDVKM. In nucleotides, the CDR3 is TGTGCCAGCACCCCTGGAAGGGCGAGCTCCTACAATGAGCAGTTCTTC. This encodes CASTPGRASSYNEQFF. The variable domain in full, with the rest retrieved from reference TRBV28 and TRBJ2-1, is DVKVTQSSRYLVKRTGEKVFLECVQDMDHENMFWYRQDPGLGLRLIYFSYDVKMKEKGDIPEGYSVSREKKERFSLILESASTNQTSMYLCASTPGRASSYNEQFFGPGTRLTVL.

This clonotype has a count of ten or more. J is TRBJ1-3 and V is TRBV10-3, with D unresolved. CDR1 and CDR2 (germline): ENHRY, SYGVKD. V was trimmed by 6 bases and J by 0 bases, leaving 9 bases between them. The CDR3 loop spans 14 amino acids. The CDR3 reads CAISRESSGNTIYF. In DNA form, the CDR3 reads TGTGCCATCAGCCGGGAGAGCTCTGGAAACACCATATATTTT.

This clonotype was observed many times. CDR3 DNA sequence: TGCAGCGTGGGATCTCCGGGACAGGGGGCCTACGAGCAGTACTTC. It is translated as CSVGSPGQGAYEQYF. This sequence joins TRBV29-1 and TRBJ2-7, with 11 bases fitting TRBD1. CDR1 and CDR2 (germline): SQVTM, ANQGSEA. The CDR3 totals 15 residues. J gave up 2 bases and V 6 bases, and 9 bases lay outside the gene matches.

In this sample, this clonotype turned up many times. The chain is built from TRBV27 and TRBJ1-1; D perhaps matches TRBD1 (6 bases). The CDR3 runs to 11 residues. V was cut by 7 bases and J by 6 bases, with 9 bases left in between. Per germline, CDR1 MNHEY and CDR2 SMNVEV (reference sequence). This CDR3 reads CASKGQPEAFF. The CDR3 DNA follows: TGTGCCAGCAAAGGACAGCCTGAAGCTTTCTTT.

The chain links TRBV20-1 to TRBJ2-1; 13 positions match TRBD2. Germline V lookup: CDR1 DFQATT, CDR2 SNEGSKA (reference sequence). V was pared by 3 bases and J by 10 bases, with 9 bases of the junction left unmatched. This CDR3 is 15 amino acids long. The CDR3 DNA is TGCAGTGCTAGCTTTCCGGGACTAGCGGGATTCGAGCAGTTCTTC. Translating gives CSASFPGLAGFEQFF.

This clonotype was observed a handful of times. The CDR3 DNA is TGTGCCAGCAGTGATAACAGGGCAGGAAATGGCTACACCTTC. Its translation is CASSDNRAGNGYTF. The V and J genes are TRBV12-3 or TRBV12-4 and TRBJ1-2; a weak D match, TRBD1 (6 bases). This CDR3 comprises 14 residues. Trimming cost V 5 bases and J 6 bases, with 16 bases left between them.

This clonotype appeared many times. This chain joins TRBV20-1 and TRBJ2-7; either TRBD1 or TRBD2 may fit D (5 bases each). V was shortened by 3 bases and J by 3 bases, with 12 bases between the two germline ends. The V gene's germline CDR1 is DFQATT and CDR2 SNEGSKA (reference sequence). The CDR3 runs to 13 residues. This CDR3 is CSARRGQGYEQYF. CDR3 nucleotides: TGCAGTGCTAGGAGGGGCCAGGGCTACGAGCAGTACTTC.

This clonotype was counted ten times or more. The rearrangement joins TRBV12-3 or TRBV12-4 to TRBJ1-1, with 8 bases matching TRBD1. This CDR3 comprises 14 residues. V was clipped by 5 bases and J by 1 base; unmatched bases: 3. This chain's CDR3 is CASSHRGTNTEAFF. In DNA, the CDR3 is TGTGCCAGCAGTCACAGGGGGACGAACACTGAAGCTTTCTTT.

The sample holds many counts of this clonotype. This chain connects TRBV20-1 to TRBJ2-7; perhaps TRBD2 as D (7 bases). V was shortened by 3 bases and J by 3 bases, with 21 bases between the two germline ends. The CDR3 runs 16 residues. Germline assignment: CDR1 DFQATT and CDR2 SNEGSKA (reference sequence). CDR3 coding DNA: TGCAGTGCTAGCAATCTCGGCGGGAGAGGGGGCTACGAGCAGTACTTC. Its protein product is CSASNLGGRGGYEQYF.

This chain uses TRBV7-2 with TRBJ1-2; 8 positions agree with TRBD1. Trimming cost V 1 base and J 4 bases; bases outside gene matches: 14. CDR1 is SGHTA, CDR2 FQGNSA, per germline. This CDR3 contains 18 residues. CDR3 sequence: CASSLGGSGGLLLYGYTF. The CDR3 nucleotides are TGTGCCAGCAGCTTAGGAGGGTCAGGGGGCCTTCTTCTCTATGGCTACACCTTC.

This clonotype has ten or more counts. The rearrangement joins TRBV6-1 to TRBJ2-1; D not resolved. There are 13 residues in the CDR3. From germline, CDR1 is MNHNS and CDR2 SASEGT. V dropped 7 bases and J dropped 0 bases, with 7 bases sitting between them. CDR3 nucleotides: TGTGCCAGCACAGTCGGCTCCTACAATGAGCAGTTCTTC. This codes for CASTVGSYNEQFF.

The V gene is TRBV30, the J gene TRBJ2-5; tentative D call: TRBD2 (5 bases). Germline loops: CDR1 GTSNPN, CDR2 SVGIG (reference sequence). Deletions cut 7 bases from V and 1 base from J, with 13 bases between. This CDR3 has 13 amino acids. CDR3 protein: CASADWVQETQYF. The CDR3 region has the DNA TGTGCCTCCGCGGACTGGGTCCAAGAGACCCAGTACTTC.

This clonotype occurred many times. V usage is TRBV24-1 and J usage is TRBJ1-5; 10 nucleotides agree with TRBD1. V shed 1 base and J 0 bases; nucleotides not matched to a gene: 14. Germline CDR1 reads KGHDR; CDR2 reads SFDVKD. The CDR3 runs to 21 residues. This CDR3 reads CATSDFKPGQGNAYSNQPQHF. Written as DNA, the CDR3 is TGTGCCACCAGTGATTTCAAACCGGGACAGGGGAACGCTTATAGCAATCAGCCCCAGCATTTT.

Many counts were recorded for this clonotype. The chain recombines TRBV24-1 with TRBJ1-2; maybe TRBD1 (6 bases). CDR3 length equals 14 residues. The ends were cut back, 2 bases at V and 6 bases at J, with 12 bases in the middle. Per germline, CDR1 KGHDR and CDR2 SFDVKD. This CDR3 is CATSDSWTEDGYTF. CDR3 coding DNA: TGTGCCACCAGTGATTCTTGGACAGAAGATGGCTACACCTTC.